This TCR beta chain emerged from a study of glioma-infiltrating T cells. As to this clonotype: Its target is not known. The junction differs from germline at one of its ends, possibly a read error.

General observations from the study: CDR3 overlap between tissue and blood was very small. Non-neoplastic patients had below-expected tissue-blood divergence, while all gliomas exceeded expectation.

CDR1 is MNHEY and CDR2 is SMNVEV in the germline V gene (reference sequence). The CDR3 consists of 15 residues. TCR alpha and beta CDR3 regions were amplified from RNA using iRepertoire nested multiplex PCR. For one-step reverse transcription and amplification, about 85-400 ng of tissue mRNA or PBMC total RNA was used. TCRdb called the multiplex PCR reads again in MiXCR, with one record for every CDR3 protein. This sample carries under 200,000 distinct CDR3 sequences, about 40% of them seen once, and the ten largest clones take 5.2%. The chain joins TRBV27 to TRBJ2-7, with a tentative D call TRBD2 (5 bases). The receptor comes from a human donor with low-grade glioma or glioblastoma, undergoing nonglioma brain surgery, or in good health (not recorded which). The sequenced sample was glioma tissue, nonneoplastic brain tissue, or PBMCs (not recorded which). The CDR3 DNA follows: TGTGCCAGAAGTTCCCCAGGAACTAGGAAGGAGACACAGTACTTC. Translated: CARSSPGTRKETQYF.